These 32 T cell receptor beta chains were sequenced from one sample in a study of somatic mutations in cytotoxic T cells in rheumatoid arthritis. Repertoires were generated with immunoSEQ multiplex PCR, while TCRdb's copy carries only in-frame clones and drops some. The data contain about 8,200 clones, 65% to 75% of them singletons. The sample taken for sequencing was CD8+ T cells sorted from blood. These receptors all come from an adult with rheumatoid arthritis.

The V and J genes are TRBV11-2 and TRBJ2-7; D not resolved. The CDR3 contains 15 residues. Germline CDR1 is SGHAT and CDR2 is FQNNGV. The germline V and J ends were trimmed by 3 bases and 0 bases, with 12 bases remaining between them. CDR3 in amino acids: CASSLTAPFSYEQYF. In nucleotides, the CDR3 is TGTGCCAGCAGCTTGACGGCGCCATTCTCCTACGAGCAGTACTTC.

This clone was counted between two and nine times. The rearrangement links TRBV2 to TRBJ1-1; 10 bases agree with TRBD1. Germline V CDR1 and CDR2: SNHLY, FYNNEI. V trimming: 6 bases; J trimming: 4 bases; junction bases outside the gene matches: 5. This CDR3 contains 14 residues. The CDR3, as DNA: TGTGCCAGCAGAAGGACAGGGGGAGGCACTGAAGCTTTCTTT. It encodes CASRRTGGGTEAFF.

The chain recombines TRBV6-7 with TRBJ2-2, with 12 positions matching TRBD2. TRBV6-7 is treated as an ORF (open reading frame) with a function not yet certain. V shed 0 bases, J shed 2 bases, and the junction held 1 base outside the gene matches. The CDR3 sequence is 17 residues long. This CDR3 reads CASSYSTSGGNTGELFF. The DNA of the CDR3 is TGTGCCAGCAGTTACTCGACTAGCGGGGGAAACACCGGGGAGCTGTTTTTT.

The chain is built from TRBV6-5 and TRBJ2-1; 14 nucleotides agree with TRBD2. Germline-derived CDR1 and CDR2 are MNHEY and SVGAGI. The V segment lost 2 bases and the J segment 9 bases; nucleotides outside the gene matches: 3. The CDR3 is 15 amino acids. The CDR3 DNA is TGTGCCAGCAGTTACGCGGGGACTAGCGGGGGTGAGCAGTTCTTC. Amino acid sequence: CASSYAGTSGGEQFF.

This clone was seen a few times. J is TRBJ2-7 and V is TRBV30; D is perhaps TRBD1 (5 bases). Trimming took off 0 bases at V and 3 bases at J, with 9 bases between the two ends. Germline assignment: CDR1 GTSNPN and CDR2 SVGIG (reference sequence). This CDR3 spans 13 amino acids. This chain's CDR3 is CAWSVGVGYEQYF. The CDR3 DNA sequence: TGTGCCTGGAGTGTAGGGGTTGGCTACGAGCAGTACTTC.

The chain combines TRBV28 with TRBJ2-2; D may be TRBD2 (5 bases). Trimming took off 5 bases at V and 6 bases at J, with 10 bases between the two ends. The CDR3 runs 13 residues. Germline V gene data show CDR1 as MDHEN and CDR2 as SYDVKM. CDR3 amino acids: CASSITAAGELFF. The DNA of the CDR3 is TGTGCCAGCAGTATTACAGCGGCCGGGGAGCTGTTTTTT.

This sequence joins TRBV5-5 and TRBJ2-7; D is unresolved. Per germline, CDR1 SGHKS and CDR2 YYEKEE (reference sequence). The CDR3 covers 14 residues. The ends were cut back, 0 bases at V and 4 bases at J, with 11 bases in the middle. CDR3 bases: TGTGCCAGCAGCTTGGGACCCGGGTCTTACGAGCAGTACTTC. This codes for CASSLGPGSYEQYF.

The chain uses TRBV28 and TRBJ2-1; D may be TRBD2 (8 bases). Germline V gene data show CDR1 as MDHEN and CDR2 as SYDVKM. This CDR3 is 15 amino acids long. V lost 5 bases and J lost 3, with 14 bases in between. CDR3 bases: TGTGCCAGCAGTCGGGAGGGACAGCTCTACAATGAGCAGTTCTTC. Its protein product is CASSREGQLYNEQFF.

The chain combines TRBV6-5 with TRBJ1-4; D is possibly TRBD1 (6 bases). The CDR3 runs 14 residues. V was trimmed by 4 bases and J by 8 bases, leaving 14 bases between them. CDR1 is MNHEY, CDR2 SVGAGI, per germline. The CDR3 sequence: CASSLWAGEEKLFF. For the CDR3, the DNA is TGTGCCAGCAGTTTGTGGGCAGGGGAGGAAAAACTGTTTTTT.

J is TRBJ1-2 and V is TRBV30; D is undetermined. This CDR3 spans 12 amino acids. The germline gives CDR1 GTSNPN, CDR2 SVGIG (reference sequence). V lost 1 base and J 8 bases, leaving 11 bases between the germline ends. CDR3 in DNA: TGTGCCTGGAGTGGAAGACCGGACGGCTACACCTTC. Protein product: CAWSGRPDGYTF.

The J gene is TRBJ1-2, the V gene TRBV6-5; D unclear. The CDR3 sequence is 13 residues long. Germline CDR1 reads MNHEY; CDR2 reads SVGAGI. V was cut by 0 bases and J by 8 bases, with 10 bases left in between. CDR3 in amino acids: CASSYSMVRGYTF. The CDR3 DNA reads TGTGCCAGCAGTTACTCGATGGTGAGAGGCTACACCTTC.

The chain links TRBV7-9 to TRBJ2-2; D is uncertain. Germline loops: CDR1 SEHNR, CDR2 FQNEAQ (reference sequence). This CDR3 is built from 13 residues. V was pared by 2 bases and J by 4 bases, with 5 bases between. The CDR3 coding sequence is TGTGCCAGCAGCTTAAGCCCCACCGGGGAGCTGTTTTTT. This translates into CASSLSPTGELFF.

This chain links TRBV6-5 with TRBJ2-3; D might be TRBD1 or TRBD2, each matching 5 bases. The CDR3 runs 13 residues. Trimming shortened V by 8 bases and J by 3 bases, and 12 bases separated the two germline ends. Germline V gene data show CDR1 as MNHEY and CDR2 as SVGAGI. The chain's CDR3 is CASRTGATDTQYF. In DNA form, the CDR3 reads TGTGCCAGCCGGACTGGGGCGACAGATACGCAGTATTTT.

The CDR3 nucleotides read TGTGCCAGCAGTTTAGGGGGAGAGGTGGGCGAGCAGTACTTC. Translating it yields CASSLGGEVGEQYF. The chain joins TRBV27 to TRBJ2-7, with D possibly being TRBD1 or TRBD2 (5 bases each). Trimming removed 2 bases from V and 6 bases from J, with 14 bases in between. Per the germline V gene, CDR1 is MNHEY and CDR2 is SMNVEV (reference sequence). The CDR3 runs to 14 residues.

The CDR3 protein is CAWQTSGEAKNIQYF. DNA for the CDR3: TGTGCCTGGCAGACTAGCGGTGAAGCCAAAAACATTCAGTACTTC. This rearrangement joins TRBV30 to TRBJ2-4, with TRBD2 matching over 9 bases. CDR3 length: 15 residues. CDR1 is GTSNPN, CDR2 SVGIG, per germline (reference sequence). V lost 5 bases, J lost 0 bases, and 5 bases stayed unmatched.

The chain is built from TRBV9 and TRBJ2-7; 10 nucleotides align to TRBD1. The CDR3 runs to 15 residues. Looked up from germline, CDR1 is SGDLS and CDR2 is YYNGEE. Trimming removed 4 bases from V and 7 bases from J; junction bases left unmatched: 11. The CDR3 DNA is TGTGCCAGCAGCTTAACTCAGGACAGGGGGAAGGAGCAGTACTTC. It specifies CASSLTQDRGKEQYF.

The CDR3: CASSQARTSGMMNEQFF. For the CDR3, the DNA is TGTGCCAGCAGCCAAGCGCGGACTAGCGGGATGATGAATGAGCAGTTCTTC. The V call is TRBV4-2, the J call TRBJ2-1; 12 bases are shared with TRBD2. The CDR3 is 17 amino acids. CDR1 is LGHNA and CDR2 is YNFKEQ in the germline V gene. Trimming removed 1 base from V and 7 bases from J; junction bases left unmatched: 8.

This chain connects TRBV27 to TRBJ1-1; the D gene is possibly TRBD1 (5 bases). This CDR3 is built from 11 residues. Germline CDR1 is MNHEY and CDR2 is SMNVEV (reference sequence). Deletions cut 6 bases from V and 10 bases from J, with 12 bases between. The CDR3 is CASRRGVRAFF. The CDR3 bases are TGTGCCAGCAGGAGAGGGGTTCGAGCTTTCTTT.

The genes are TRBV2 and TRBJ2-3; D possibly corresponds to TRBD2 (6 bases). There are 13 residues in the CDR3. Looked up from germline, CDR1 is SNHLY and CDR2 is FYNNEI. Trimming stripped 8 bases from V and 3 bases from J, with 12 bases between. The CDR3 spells CASPGSMTDTQYF. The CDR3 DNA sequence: TGTGCCAGCCCCGGGAGTATGACAGATACGCAGTATTTT.

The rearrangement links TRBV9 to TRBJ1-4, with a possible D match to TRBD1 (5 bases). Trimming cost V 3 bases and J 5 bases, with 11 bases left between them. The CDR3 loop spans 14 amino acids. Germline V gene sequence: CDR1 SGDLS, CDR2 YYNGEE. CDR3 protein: CASSGGTGNEKLFF. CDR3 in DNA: TGTGCCAGCAGCGGGGGGACGGGGAATGAAAAACTGTTTTTT.

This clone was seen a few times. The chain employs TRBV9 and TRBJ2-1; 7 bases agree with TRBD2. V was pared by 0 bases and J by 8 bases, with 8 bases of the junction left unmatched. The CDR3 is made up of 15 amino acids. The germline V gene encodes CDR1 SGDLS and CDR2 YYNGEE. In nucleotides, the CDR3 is TGTGCCAGCAGCGTAGGTTGGGGGAGGGGCGATGAGCAGTTCTTC. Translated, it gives CASSVGWGRGDEQFF.

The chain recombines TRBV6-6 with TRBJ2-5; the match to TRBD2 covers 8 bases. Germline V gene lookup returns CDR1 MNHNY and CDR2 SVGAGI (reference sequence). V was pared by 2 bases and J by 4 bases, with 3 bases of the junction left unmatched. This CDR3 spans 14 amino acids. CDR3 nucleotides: TGTGCCAGCAGTTACCGGCGGGGGGTAGAGACCCAGTACTTC. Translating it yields CASSYRRGVETQYF.

The CDR3, as DNA: TGTGCCAGCAGCGAGGGGGCAACTAATGAAAAACTGTTTTTT. This translates into CASSEGATNEKLFF. This chain links TRBV7-9 with TRBJ1-4, with D maybe TRBD1 (6 bases). V was clipped by 5 bases and J by 0 bases, with 7 bases between them. CDR3 length: 14 residues. Germline CDR1 is SEHNR and CDR2 is FQNEAQ (reference sequence).

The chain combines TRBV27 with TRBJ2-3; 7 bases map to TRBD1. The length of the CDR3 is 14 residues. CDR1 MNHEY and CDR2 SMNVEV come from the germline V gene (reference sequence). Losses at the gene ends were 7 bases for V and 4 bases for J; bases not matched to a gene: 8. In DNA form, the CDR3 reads TGTGCCAGCACACCCGGGGACAGTTCAGATACGCAGTATTTT. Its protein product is CASTPGDSSDTQYF.

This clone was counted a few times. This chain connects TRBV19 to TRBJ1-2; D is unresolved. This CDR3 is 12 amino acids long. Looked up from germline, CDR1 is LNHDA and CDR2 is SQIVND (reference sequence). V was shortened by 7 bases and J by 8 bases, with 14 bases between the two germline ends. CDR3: CASKGGGLGYTF. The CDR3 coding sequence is TGTGCCAGTAAGGGAGGAGGGCTCGGCTACACCTTC.

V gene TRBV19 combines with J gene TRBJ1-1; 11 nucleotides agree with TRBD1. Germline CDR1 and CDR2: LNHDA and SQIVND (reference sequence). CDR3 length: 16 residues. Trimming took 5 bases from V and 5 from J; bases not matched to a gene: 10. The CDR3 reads CASSWRQGQGGTEAFF. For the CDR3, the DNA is TGTGCCAGTAGTTGGCGGCAGGGACAGGGGGGGACTGAAGCTTTCTTT. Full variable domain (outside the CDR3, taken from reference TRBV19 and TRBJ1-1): DGGITQSPKYLFRKEGQNVTLSCEQNLNHDAMYWYRQDPGQGLRLIYYSQIVNDFQKGDIAEGYSVSREKKESFPLTVTSAQKNPTAFYLCASSWRQGQGGTEAFFGQGTRLTVV.

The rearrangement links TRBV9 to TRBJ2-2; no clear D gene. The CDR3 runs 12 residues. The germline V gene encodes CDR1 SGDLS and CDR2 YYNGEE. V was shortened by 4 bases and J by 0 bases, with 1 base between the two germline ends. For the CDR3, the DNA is TGTGCCAGCAGCACGAACACCGGGGAGCTGTTTTTT. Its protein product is CASSTNTGELFF.

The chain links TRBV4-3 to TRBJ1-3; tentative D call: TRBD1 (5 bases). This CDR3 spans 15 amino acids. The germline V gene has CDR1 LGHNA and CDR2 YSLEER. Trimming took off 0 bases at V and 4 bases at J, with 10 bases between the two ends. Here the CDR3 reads CASSQDQGSGNTIYF. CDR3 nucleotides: TGCGCCAGCAGCCAAGATCAGGGTTCCGGAAACACCATATATTTT.

The CDR3 DNA follows: TGCAGCGTGCTGGACCGAAAAAACATTCAGTACTTC. Translating it yields CSVLDRKNIQYF. This chain uses TRBV29-1 with TRBJ2-4; D remains ambiguous. Trimming pared 6 bases from V and 4 bases from J, leaving 10 bases between. Germline V gene lookup returns CDR1 SQVTM and CDR2 ANQGSEA. This CDR3 spans 12 amino acids.

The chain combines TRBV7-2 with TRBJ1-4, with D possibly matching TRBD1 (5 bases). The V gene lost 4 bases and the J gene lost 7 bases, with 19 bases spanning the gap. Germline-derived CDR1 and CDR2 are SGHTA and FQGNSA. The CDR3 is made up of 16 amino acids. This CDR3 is CASSSSGGGDSEKLFF. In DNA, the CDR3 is TGTGCCAGCAGCTCATCTGGGGGGGGTGACAGTGAAAAACTGTTTTTT.

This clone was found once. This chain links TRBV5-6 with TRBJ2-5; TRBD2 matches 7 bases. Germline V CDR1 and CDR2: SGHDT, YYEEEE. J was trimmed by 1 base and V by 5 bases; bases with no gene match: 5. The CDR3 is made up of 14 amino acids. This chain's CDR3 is CASRGRAIQETQYF. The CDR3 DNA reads TGTGCCAGCAGGGGGAGGGCCATCCAAGAGACCCAGTACTTC.

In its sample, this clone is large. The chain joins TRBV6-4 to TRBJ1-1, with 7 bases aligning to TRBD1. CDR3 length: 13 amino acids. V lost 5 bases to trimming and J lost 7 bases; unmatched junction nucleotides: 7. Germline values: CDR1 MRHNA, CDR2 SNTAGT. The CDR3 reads CASSPGTEVEAFF. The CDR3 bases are TGTGCCAGCAGTCCGGGGACAGAAGTTGAAGCTTTCTTT.